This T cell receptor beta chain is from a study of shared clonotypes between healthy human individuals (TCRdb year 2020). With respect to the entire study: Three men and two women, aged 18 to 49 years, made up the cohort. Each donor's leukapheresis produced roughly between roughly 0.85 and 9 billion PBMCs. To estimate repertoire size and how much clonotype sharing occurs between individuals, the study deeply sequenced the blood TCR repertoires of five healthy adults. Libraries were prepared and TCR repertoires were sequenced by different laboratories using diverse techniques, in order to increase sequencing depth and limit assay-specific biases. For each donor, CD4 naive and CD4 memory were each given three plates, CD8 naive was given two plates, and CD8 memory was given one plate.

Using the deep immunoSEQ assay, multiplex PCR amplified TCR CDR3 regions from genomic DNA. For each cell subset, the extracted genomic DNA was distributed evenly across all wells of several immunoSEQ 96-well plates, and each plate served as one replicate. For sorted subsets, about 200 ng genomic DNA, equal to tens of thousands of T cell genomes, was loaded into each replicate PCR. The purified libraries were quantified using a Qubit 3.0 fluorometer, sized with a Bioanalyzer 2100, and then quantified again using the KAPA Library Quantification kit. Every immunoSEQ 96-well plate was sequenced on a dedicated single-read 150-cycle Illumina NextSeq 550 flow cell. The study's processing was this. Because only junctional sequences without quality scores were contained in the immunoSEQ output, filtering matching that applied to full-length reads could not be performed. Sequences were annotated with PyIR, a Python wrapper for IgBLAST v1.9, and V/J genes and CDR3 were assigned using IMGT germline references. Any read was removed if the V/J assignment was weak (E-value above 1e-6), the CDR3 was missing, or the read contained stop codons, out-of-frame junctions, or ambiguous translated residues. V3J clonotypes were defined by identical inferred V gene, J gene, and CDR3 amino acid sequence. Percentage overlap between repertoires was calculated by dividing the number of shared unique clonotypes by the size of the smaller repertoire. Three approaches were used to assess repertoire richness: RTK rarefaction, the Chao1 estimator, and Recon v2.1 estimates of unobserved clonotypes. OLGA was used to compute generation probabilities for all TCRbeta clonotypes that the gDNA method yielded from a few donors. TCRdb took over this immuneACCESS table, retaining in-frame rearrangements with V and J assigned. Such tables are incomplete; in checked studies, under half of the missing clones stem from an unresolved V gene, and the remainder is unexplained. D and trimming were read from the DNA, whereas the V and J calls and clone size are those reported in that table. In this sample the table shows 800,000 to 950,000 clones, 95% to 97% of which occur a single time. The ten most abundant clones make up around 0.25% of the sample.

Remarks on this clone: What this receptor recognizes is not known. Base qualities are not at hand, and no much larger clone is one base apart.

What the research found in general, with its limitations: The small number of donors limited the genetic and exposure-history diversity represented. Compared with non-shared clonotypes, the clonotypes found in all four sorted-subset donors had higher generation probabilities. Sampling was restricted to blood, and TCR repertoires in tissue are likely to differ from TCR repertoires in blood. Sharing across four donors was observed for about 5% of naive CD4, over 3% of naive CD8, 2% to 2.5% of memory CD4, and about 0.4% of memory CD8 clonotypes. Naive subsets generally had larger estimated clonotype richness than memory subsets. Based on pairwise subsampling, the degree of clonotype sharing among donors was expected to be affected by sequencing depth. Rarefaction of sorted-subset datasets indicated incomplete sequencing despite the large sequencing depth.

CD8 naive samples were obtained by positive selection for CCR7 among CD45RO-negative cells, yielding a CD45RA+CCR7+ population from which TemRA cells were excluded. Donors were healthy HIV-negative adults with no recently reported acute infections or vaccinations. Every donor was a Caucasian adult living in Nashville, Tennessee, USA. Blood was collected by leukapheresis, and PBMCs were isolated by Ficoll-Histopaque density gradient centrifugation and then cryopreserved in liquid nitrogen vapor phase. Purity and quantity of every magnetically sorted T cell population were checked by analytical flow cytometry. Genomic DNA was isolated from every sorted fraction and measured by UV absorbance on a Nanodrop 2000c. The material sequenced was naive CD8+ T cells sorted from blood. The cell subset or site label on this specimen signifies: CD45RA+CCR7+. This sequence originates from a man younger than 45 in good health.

The nucleotides read TGCAGCGTTCTTGTGCCCGTCTACAATGAGCAGTTCTTC. This codes for CSVLVPVYNEQFF. The rearranged segments are TRBV29-1 and TRBJ2-1; the D gene cannot be named for sure. CDR1 is given as SQVTM and CDR2 as ANQGSEA, both from the germline V gene. From the cysteine up to the phenylalanine, the CDR3 has a length of 13 residues. The entry retains the CDR3 DNA only, 39 bases that are in frame from base 1. Trimming removed 5 bases from V and 3 bases from J, leaving 11 bases between the germline ends.